Shown below are 28 T cell receptor beta chains from a single sample sequenced in a study of blood T cells in healthy people across ages. PCR was performed a second time for roughly 7 to 11 cycles using a sample-barcoded 5' primer and a J-beta primer mix. MiXCR, run by TCRdb on the 5' RACE reads, gives a single entry per CDR3 protein. This sample carries 800,000 to 1,000,000 distinct CDR3 sequences, around 48% of them seen once, and the ten largest clones take roughly an eighth. Sequenced: blood. These receptor sequences come from a man aged 30 to 39 in good health.

As concerns this clonotype: A much larger clonotype is one base distant, so this may be a read error. The chain recombines TRBV3-1 with TRBJ2-3; tentative D call: TRBD1 (6 bases). Germline V gene sequence: CDR1 LGHDT, CDR2 YNNKEL (reference sequence). The CDR3 spans 16 residues. V was pared by 5 bases and J by 3 bases, with 18 bases between. CDR3 residues: CASSKGGQGLTDTQYF. The DNA of the CDR3 is TGTGCCAGCAGCAAAGGGGGTCAGGGCTTGACAGATACGCAGTATTTT.

The genes are TRBV24-1 and TRBJ2-7, with D maybe TRBD1 (5 bases). CDR3 length equals 14 residues. V dropped 2 bases and J dropped 6 bases, with 13 bases sitting between them. CDR1 and CDR2 (germline): KGHDR, SFDVKD. CDR3 region: CATSDSRQWTEQYF. In DNA form, the CDR3 reads TGTGCCACCAGTGATTCGCGACAGTGGACCGAGCAGTACTTC.

The sample holds one count of this clonotype. The chain uses TRBV7-2 and TRBJ2-2; D call uncertain. The CDR3 is 14 amino acids. The ends were cut back, 5 bases at V and 3 bases at J, with 10 bases in the middle. CDR1 and CDR2 from the germline V gene are SGHTA and FQGNSA. The CDR3 nucleotides are TGTGCCAGCAGCGTAAACGCGTACACCGGGGAGCTGTTTTTT. Protein product: CASSVNAYTGELFF.

This clonotype was seen at least ten times. V and J are TRBV9 and TRBJ2-3; D call uncertain. CDR3 size: 14 residues. The V gene lost 4 bases and the J gene lost 0 bases, with 9 bases spanning the gap. CDR1 SGDLS and CDR2 YYNGEE come from the germline V gene. CDR3 residues: CASSLFVSTDTQYF. In DNA, the CDR3 is TGTGCCAGCAGCCTCTTTGTAAGCACAGATACGCAGTATTTT.

In its sample, this clonotype was seen a few times. The chain combines TRBV6-4 with TRBJ2-3; 8 positions match TRBD2. The junction had 9 bases not matched to a gene; V was cut back by 4 bases and J by 3 bases. Per germline, CDR1 MRHNA and CDR2 SNTAGT. CDR3 length: 16 residues. CDR3: CASSGHSGDGTDTQYF. The CDR3 nucleotides read TGTGCCAGCAGTGGCCATAGCGGGGATGGGACAGATACGCAGTATTTT.

This clonotype was seen only a few times. The rearrangement uses TRBV7-2 and TRBJ1-4; D uncertain. The V and J ends lost 0 bases and 13 bases respectively, with 12 bases between them. The length of the CDR3 is 13 residues. Germline V gives CDR1 SGHTA, CDR2 FQGNSA. CDR3 in DNA: TGTGCCAGCAGCTTAGCGCCCCCAGAGGTACTGTTTTTT. Amino acids: CASSLAPPEVLFF.

Written as DNA, the CDR3 is TGTGCCAGCAGCTTCTCAGGGAGCTCTGGCTACACCTTC. It is translated as CASSFSGSSGYTF. The V and J genes are TRBV7-9 and TRBJ1-2; possible D gene TRBD1, 5 bases. Per germline, CDR1 SEHNR and CDR2 FQNEAQ (reference sequence). The V end lost 3 bases, the J end lost 7 bases, and 12 bases lay between the germline ends. The CDR3 runs 13 residues.

This sequence joins TRBV21-1 and TRBJ2-4; the D segment call TRBD2 is taken from the table without a DNA check. TRBV21-1 is deemed a pseudogene. This CDR3 contains 15 residues. CDR3: CASSKAASGHYGQYF. For the CDR3, the DNA is TGTGCCAGCAGCAAAGCTGCTAGCGGCCACTACGGGCAGTACTTC.

This chain links TRBV12-3 or TRBV12-4 with TRBJ2-2; weak D call: TRBD2 (6 bases). Between the trimmed V and J ends, which lost 6 bases and 1 base, there was a span of 15 bases. CDR3 length: 16 amino acids. In DNA, the CDR3 is TGTGCCAGCAGCCGAGCGGGCGGCCGGAACACCGGGGAGCTGTTTTTT. It translates to CASSRAGGRNTGELFF.

The DNA for the CDR3 is TGTGCCAGCAGAGGCAGGGTTCTTTCGCACGATATCTGGGGCTACACCTTC. Its translation: CASRGRVLSHDIWGYTF. The chain combines TRBV6-1 with TRBJ1-2, with D possibly matching TRBD1 (5 bases). The CDR3 contains 17 residues. Germline V gene lookup returns CDR1 MNHNS and CDR2 SASEGT. Trimming pared 6 bases from V and 8 bases from J, leaving 28 bases between.

This chain links TRBV11-3 with TRBJ2-1; D possibly matches TRBD1 or TRBD2 (5 bases each). Germline V lookup: CDR1 SGHNT, CDR2 YENEEA. The CDR3 has 11 amino acids. V gave up 8 bases and J gave up 8 bases, with 10 bases separating them. This CDR3 is CASGGGDEQFF. The CDR3, as DNA: TGTGCCAGCGGGGGTGGGGATGAGCAGTTCTTC.

The chain uses TRBV10-3 and TRBJ2-7; D tentatively fits TRBD1 or TRBD2 (5 bases each). Trimming pared 6 bases from V and 1 base from J, leaving 10 bases between. Germline lookup yields CDR1 ENHRY and CDR2 SYGVKD. The length of the CDR3 is 13 residues. CDR3 bases: TGTGCCATCAGCCGGGACCGTTCCTACGAGCAGTACTTC. Translated: CAISRDRSYEQYF.

This clonotype turned up a few times. The chain uses TRBV6-6 and TRBJ2-1, with 7 nucleotides matching TRBD1. CDR3 size: 13 residues. The trim removed 6 bases at V and 8 bases at J, leaving 7 bases unmatched. Germline CDR1 reads MNHNY; CDR2 reads SVGAGI (reference sequence). The DNA of the CDR3 is TGTGCCAGCAGGAGGGGGCCAACAGATGAGCAGTTCTTC. Its protein is CASRRGPTDEQFF.

The rearrangement links TRBV18 to TRBJ1-5; D is possibly TRBD1 (6 bases). Trimming took off 4 bases at V and 5 bases at J, with 12 bases between the two ends. The CDR3 contains 14 residues. Germline loops: CDR1 KGHSH, CDR2 LQKENI. Here the CDR3 reads CASSLQGNYQPQHF. CDR3 coding DNA: TGTGCCAGCTCACTCCAGGGGAATTATCAGCCCCAGCATTTT.

V usage is TRBV29-1 and J usage is TRBJ2-1; D not certain. The CDR3 has 12 residues. Germline values: CDR1 SQVTM, CDR2 ANQGSEA. CDR3 sequence reads: CGARTYVDEQFF. The DNA of the CDR3 is TGCGGCGCCCGAACTTACGTGGATGAGCAGTTCTTC.

This chain joins TRBV28 and TRBJ2-1; the D gene is possibly TRBD2 (5 bases). The V end lost 4 bases, the J end lost 5 bases, and 12 bases lay between the germline ends. Germline V gene lookup returns CDR1 MDHEN and CDR2 SYDVKM. The CDR3 sequence is 14 residues long. CDR3 coding DNA: TGTGCCAGCAGTTCGTCCGGGGTCCACAATGAGCAGTTCTTC. This sequence encodes CASSSSGVHNEQFF.

This clonotype has at least ten counts. CDR3 DNA sequence: TGTGCCAGCGGAGACCGGGACAGCCACTATGGCTACACCTTC. Encoded protein: CASGDRDSHYGYTF. The chain employs TRBV13 and TRBJ1-2; 7 bases align to TRBD1. V lost 8 bases, J lost 3 bases, and 9 bases stayed unmatched. Germline V CDR1 and CDR2: PRHDT, FYEKMQ (reference sequence). The CDR3 has 14 residues.

The rearrangement links TRBV7-9 to TRBJ1-1; D unclear. This CDR3 spans 14 amino acids. The V and J ends lost 3 bases and 1 base respectively, with 9 bases between them. Germline CDR1 reads SEHNR; CDR2 reads FQNEAQ (reference sequence). The DNA for the CDR3 is TGTGCCAGCAGCTTTATGAGGCAGAACACTGAAGCTTTCTTT. Translating gives CASSFMRQNTEAFF.

The chain recombines TRBV7-9 with TRBJ2-5, with D perhaps TRBD2 (5 bases). Germline assignment: CDR1 SEHNR and CDR2 FQNEAQ (reference sequence). V was pared by 7 bases and J by 11 bases, with 17 bases between. The CDR3 length is 12 residues. DNA for the CDR3: TGTGCCAGCACCGAGGGTTCTAGAGAGCAGTACTTC. Translated, it gives CASTEGSREQYF. The whole variable domain, filled in from reference TRBV7-9 and TRBJ2-5, reads DTGVSQNPRHKITKRGQNVTFRCDPISEHNRLYWYRQTLGQGPEFLTYFQNEAQLEKSRLLSDRFSAERPKGSFSTLEIQRTEQGDSAMYLCASTEGSREQYFGPGTRLLVL.

This clonotype was picked up a small number of times. The chain has TRBV7-2 and TRBJ2-1; 7 bases match TRBD2. Per the germline V gene, CDR1 is SGHTA and CDR2 is FQGNSA. The CDR3 spans 16 residues. V was pared by 1 base and J by 8 bases, with 11 bases of the junction left unmatched. The CDR3 DNA is TGTGCCAGCAGCTTAGGAGGCGGGGAGGGCCACTATGAGCAGTTCTTC. It is translated as CASSLGGGEGHYEQFF.

The chain is built from TRBV29-1 and TRBJ2-5; unclear D gene. With 7 bases removed from V and 4 bases from J, the gap between germline ends came to 4 bases. The CDR3 runs to 9 residues. The germline V gene has CDR1 SQVTM and CDR2 ANQGSEA. The CDR3 is CSDSETQYF. The CDR3 nucleotides read TGCAGCGACTCAGAGACCCAGTACTTC.

The rearrangement uses TRBV7-8 and TRBJ2-4; 7 nucleotides match TRBD1. The better agreement between TRBJ2-7 and the DNA end casts doubt on the J call. Germline loops: CDR1 SGHVS, CDR2 FQNEAQ. This CDR3 has 16 amino acids. CDR3 amino acids: CASSSGTVPSSYEQYF. The CDR3 bases are TGTGCCAGCAGCTCCGGGACAGTCCCCAGCTCCTACGAGCAGTACTTC.

The rearrangement uses TRBV6-5 and TRBJ1-4; no definite D call. The germline V gene encodes CDR1 MNHEY and CDR2 SVGAGI. CDR3 length: 14 amino acids. Trimming stripped 2 bases from V and 7 bases from J, with 11 bases between. The CDR3 sequence: CASSYAAGSEKLFF. As DNA, the CDR3 is TGTGCCAGCAGTTACGCGGCGGGTAGTGAAAAACTGTTTTTT.

This clonotype has only a few counts. The chain links TRBV12-3 or TRBV12-4 to TRBJ2-7; TRBD1 is a possible D gene (6 bases). Between the trimmed V and J ends, which lost 6 bases and 6 bases, there was a span of 21 bases. The CDR3 is 15 residues long. CDR3 region: CASSPRTALPGEQYF. In DNA, the CDR3 is TGTGCCAGCAGCCCCCGGACAGCACTCCCCGGCGAGCAGTACTTC.

In regard to this clonotype: One junction end does not reproduce the germline sequence, and a read error may be involved. The chain joins TRBV12-3 or TRBV12-4 to TRBJ1-2, with unresolved D. CDR3 length: 15 residues. CDR3 DNA: TGTGCCATCAGTTTATTTCATCGGACTAACTATGGCTACACCTTC. Translated, it gives CAISLFHRTNYGYTF.

This clonotype was detected once. The V gene is TRBV20-1, the J gene TRBJ2-4, with TRBD2 identical over 7 bases. V trimming: 6 bases; J trimming: 2 bases; junction bases outside the gene matches: 7. CDR1 DFQATT and CDR2 SNEGSKA come from the germline V gene (reference sequence). The CDR3 runs 14 residues. As DNA, the CDR3 is TGCAGTGCCCCGGGGAGGGTGACCAAAAACATTCAGTACTTC. This gives the protein CSAPGRVTKNIQYF.

There are a few counts of this clonotype. This chain uses TRBV29-1 with TRBJ1-5; D is undetermined. Germline values: CDR1 SQVTM, CDR2 ANQGSEA. The germline V and J ends were trimmed by 4 bases and 6 bases, with 13 bases remaining between them. This CDR3 has 13 residues. CDR3: CSVVSKIGQPQHF. CDR3 sequence (DNA): TGCAGCGTTGTTAGTAAGATCGGTCAGCCCCAGCATTTT.

J is TRBJ1-6 and V is TRBV27; 9 bases agree with TRBD1. The ends lost 6 bases at V and 6 bases at J; junction bases unmatched: 6. Germline values: CDR1 MNHEY, CDR2 SMNVEV (reference sequence). This CDR3 has 15 residues. The CDR3 loop is CASRDRTGVNSPLHF. Written as DNA, the CDR3 is TGTGCCAGCAGGGATAGGACAGGGGTTAATTCACCCCTCCACTTT.